This TCR beta chain stems from a study of tumor-infiltrating lymphocytes in oesophageal squamous cell carcinoma. TCRdb re-called the PCR reads through MiXCR, storing one row per CDR3 protein. The sample consists of about 12,000 distinct CDR3 sequences, about 52% of them appearing once. With 2 bases clipped from V and 2 bases from J, the junction kept 5 bases outside the gene matches. Germline CDR1 and CDR2: MNHEY and SVGEGT. The CDR3 totals 16 residues. The gene calls are TRBV6-2 or TRBV6-3 and TRBJ2-3; TRBD2 aligns across 9 bases. This receptor was identified in a female donor with esophageal squamous cell carcinoma. Sequencing input: esophageal tumor tissue. In DNA form, the CDR3 reads TGTGCCAGCAGTTACGGGCTAGCGGGGAACACAGATACGCAGTATTTT. Its protein is CASSYGLAGNTDTQYF.